These T cell receptor beta chains were read from a single sample in a study of T-cell reconstitution after alpha-beta-depleted transplantation in children. MiXCR was run by TCRdb on the PCR reads, yielding one entry per CDR3 protein. The table includes roughly 500,000 distinct CDR3 sequences, over 25% detected once. Sequenced material: PBMCs from the stem cell graft donor, taken from the stem cell graft. The receptors here all came from a human donor who donated a stem cell graft to a child with aplastic anemia. The CDR3 runs from the conserved cysteine through the conserved F or W. D genes are given only for firm matches.

D gene: -; V gene: TRBV5-1; CDR3 protein: CASSAADGYTF
D gene: TRBD1; V gene: TRBV19; CDR3 protein: CASLQPGQRYGYTF
D gene: -; V gene: TRBV14; CDR3 protein: CASSQEGRGANVLTF
D gene: TRBD1; V gene: TRBV10-3; CDR3 protein: CAISAGQGNTEAFF
D gene: TRBD2; V gene: TRBV11-1; CDR3 protein: CASSGGTSGRSGSSYNEQFF
D gene: TRBD1; V gene: TRBV27; CDR3 protein: CASSLTGGLGNTIYF
D gene: -; V gene: TRBV4-3; CDR3 protein: CASSQGVRDTEAFF
D gene: TRBD1; V gene: TRBV19; CDR3 protein: CASSIGRGYYGYTF
D gene: -; V gene: TRBV5-1; CDR3 protein: CASSPGNTETQYF
D gene: -; V gene: TRBV6-5; CDR3 protein: CASSYAWLTDTQYF
D gene: -; V gene: TRBV29-1; CDR3 protein: CSVEDRSSYNEQFF
D gene: -; V gene: TRBV6-2/TRBV6-3; CDR3 protein: CASSYGLNNEQFF
D gene: -; V gene: TRBV11-2; CDR3 protein: CASSRGPLETQYF
D gene: -; V gene: TRBV9; CDR3 protein: CASSSGPWSYEQYF
D gene: -; V gene: TRBV27; CDR3 protein: CASKVSGQNTEAFF
D gene: -; V gene: TRBV5-5; CDR3 protein: CASSPNAGVIETQYF
D gene: TRBD2; V gene: TRBV6-5; CDR3 protein: CASSSGLAGVIWENEQFF
D gene: TRBD1; V gene: TRBV9; CDR3 protein: CASSAQGQGRSPLHF